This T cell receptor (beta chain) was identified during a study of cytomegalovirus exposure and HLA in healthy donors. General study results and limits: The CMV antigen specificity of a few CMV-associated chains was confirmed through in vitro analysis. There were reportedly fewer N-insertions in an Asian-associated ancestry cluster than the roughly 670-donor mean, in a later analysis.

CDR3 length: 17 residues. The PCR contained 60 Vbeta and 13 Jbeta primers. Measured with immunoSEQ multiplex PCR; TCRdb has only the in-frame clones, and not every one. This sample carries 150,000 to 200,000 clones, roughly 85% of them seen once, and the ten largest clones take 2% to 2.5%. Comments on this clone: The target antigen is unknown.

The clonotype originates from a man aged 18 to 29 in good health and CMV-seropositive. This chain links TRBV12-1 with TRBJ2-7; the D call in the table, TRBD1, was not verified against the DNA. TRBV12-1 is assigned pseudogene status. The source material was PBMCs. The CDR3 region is CASSSPTGTGESYEQYF. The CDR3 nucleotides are TGTGCCAGCAGCTCGCCCACCGGGACAGGGGAATCCTACGAGCAGTACTTC.